The 24 T cell receptor beta chains in this list originate from one sample, sequenced in a study of blood T cell repertoires in COVID-19. Only in-frame clones appear in the TCRdb table, and some are missing; sequencing was by immunoSEQ multiplex PCR. Of about 370,000 clones listed, around 90% are singletons. Sequenced sample: peripheral blood. Receptors were obtained from a man younger than 35 with active or convalescent COVID-19.

The V and J genes are TRBV28 and TRBJ1-1; D may be TRBD1 (6 bases). Germline assignment: CDR1 MDHEN and CDR2 SYDVKM. The CDR3 runs 16 residues. Trimming left V 5 bases short and J 1 base short, with 17 bases between. The CDR3 is CASSPRGELTNTEAFF. DNA for the CDR3: TGTGCCAGCAGTCCCAGGGGTGAGTTAACGAACACTGAAGCTTTCTTT.

This CDR3 reads CALTKGLRYNEQFF. The CDR3 coding sequence is TGTGCCTTGACCAAGGGGTTGAGGTACAATGAGCAGTTCTTC. The V and J genes are TRBV9 and TRBJ2-1; TRBD1 is a possible D gene (5 bases). The CDR3 spans 14 residues. Germline-derived CDR1 and CDR2 are SGDLS and YYNGEE. Trimming stripped 10 bases from V and 4 bases from J, with 18 bases between.

V is TRBV7-9 and J is TRBJ2-3, with 7 positions matching TRBD1. Per germline, CDR1 SEHNR and CDR2 FQNEAQ (reference sequence). V lost 1 base to trimming and J lost 1 base; unmatched junction nucleotides: 2. The CDR3 is 15 residues long. This chain's CDR3 is CASSLGDSRTDTQYF. CDR3 sequence (DNA): TGTGCCAGCAGCTTAGGGGACAGCCGCACAGATACGCAGTATTTT.

Regarding this clone: Other DNA sequences in the sample encode the same CDR3. CDR3 loop: CASSYSLAGSYEQYF. The CDR3 DNA is TGTGCCAGCAGTTACAGCCTAGCGGGATCCTACGAGCAGTACTTC. V usage is TRBV6-2 or TRBV6-3 and J usage is TRBJ2-7; 9 bases fit TRBD2. The CDR3 runs to 15 residues. With V trimmed by 2 bases and J by 1 base, 3 bases remained unmatched. The germline V gene has CDR1 MNHEY and CDR2 SVGEGT.

The chain uses TRBV5-1 and TRBJ1-3, with D possibly TRBD1 on 6 matching bases. From germline, CDR1 is SGHRS and CDR2 YFSETQ. This CDR3 comprises 16 residues. The V end was cut by 0 bases, the J end by 2 bases, with 12 bases between. The CDR3 coding sequence is TGCGCCAGCAGCTTGGTTACGACAGGACCTGGAAACACCATATATTTT. The encoded protein is CASSLVTTGPGNTIYF.

A remark on this clone: Other nucleotide sequences in the sample specify the same CDR3. The rearrangement links TRBV13 to TRBJ1-1; weak D call: TRBD1 (6 bases). Germline CDR1 PRHDT, CDR2 FYEKMQ (reference sequence). The CDR3 sequence is 14 residues long. Deletions cut 5 bases from V and 4 bases from J, with 14 bases between. The CDR3 sequence is CASSVQGKGTEAFF. CDR3 DNA sequence: TGTGCCAGCAGCGTACAGGGAAAGGGCACTGAAGCTTTCTTT.

V usage is TRBV25-1 and J usage is TRBJ2-7; a weak D match, TRBD2 (5 bases). Trimming removed 8 bases from V and 0 bases from J, with 11 bases in between. Germline V lookup: CDR1 MGHDK, CDR2 SYGVNS. The CDR3 sequence is 13 residues long. The CDR3 sequence is CASLKGSSYEQYF. Here the CDR3 DNA reads TGTGCCAGCCTCAAAGGGAGCTCCTACGAGCAGTACTTC.

This clone appeared a single time. The chain combines TRBV19 with TRBJ1-5; 12 positions agree with TRBD1. Germline V gene data show CDR1 as LNHDA and CDR2 as SQIVND (reference sequence). The CDR3 length is 18 residues. Trimming removed 3 bases from V and 6 bases from J; junction bases left unmatched: 12. CDR3 sequence reads: CASSIVNPGQGAGQPQHF. CDR3 DNA sequence: TGTGCCAGTAGTATCGTAAACCCGGGACAGGGGGCCGGTCAGCCCCAGCATTTT.

CDR3 sequence (DNA): TGTGCCAGCTCACCGAGGACAGGGACACTGGACACTGAAGCTTTCTTT. It yields the protein CASSPRTGTLDTEAFF. The rearrangement uses TRBV18 and TRBJ1-1; the match to TRBD1 covers 8 bases. This CDR3 spans 16 amino acids. V trimming: 3 bases; J trimming: 3 bases; junction bases outside the gene matches: 9. The V gene's germline CDR1 is KGHSH and CDR2 LQKENI. Full variable domain (rest looked up from reference TRBV18 and TRBJ1-1): NAGVMQNPRHLVRRRGQEARLRCSPMKGHSHVYWYRQLPEEGLKFMVYLQKENIIDESGMPKERFSAEFPKEGPSILRIQQVVRGDSAAYFCASSPRTGTLDTEAFFGQGTRLTVV.

The chain uses TRBV6-4 and TRBJ2-2, with a possible D match to TRBD1 (6 bases). V lost 7 bases and J 7 bases, leaving 19 bases between the germline ends. The length of the CDR3 is 15 residues. Looked up from germline, CDR1 is MRHNA and CDR2 is SNTAGT. The CDR3 DNA reads as TGTGCCAGCAAGCAGGAGGACAGACGACACGGGGAGCTGTTTTTT. Its protein is CASKQEDRRHGELFF.

This chain links TRBV9 with TRBJ2-1; 11 positions agree with TRBD1. Germline V gene lookup returns CDR1 SGDLS and CDR2 YYNGEE. Trimming removed 4 bases from V and 8 bases from J; junction bases left unmatched: 5. The CDR3 runs 14 residues. The CDR3 here is CASSPRTGGDEQFF. CDR3 DNA: TGTGCCAGCAGCCCGAGGACAGGGGGCGATGAGCAGTTCTTC.

The CDR3 here is CASSHSVGEGPPWGEQYF. The CDR3 DNA is TGTGCCAGCAGCCACTCGGTGGGGGAGGGCCCCCCGTGGGGCGAGCAGTACTTC. The rearrangement links TRBV3-1 (or the pseudogene TRBV3-2) to TRBJ2-7, with TRBD2 matching 7 bases. The CDR3 consists of 18 residues. CDR1 and CDR2 (germline): LGHDT, YNNKEL (reference sequence). Trimming at V came to 3 bases and at J to 6 bases, leaving 20 bases not matched to a gene.

This chain links TRBV30 with TRBJ2-1; 12 bases agree with TRBD1. V was clipped by 3 bases and J by 8 bases; unmatched bases: 5. This CDR3 has 14 residues. Germline CDR1 is GTSNPN and CDR2 is SVGIG (reference sequence). This CDR3 reads CAWRSGQGADEQFF. The CDR3 DNA reads TGTGCCTGGAGGTCGGGACAGGGGGCCGATGAGCAGTTCTTC. Supplemented by reference TRBV30 and TRBJ2-1, the full variable domain reads SQTIHQWPATLVQPVGSPLSLECTVEGTSNPNLYWYRQAAGRGLQLLFYSVGIGQISSEVPQNLSASRPQDRQFILSSKKLLLSDSGFYLCAWRSGQGADEQFFGPGTRLTVL.

The count of this clone is one. The chain employs TRBV14 and TRBJ2-7, with D tentatively TRBD2 (6 bases). V lost 8 bases to trimming and J lost 1 base, with 12 bases between them. In germline, CDR1 is SGHDN, CDR2 FVKESK. This CDR3 contains 13 residues. The CDR3 loop reads CASRRGASYEQYF. DNA of the CDR3: TGTGCCAGCCGCCGCGGGGCGTCCTACGAGCAGTACTTC.

This sequence joins TRBV6-5 and TRBJ1-5; D is undetermined. The length of the CDR3 is 14 residues. Germline V CDR1 and CDR2: MNHEY, SVGAGI. The V end lost 7 bases, the J end lost 2 bases, and 12 bases lay between the germline ends. In DNA, the CDR3 is TGTGCCAGCAAGGAGGGCGCCGGCAATCAGCCCCAGCATTTT. Its protein product is CASKEGAGNQPQHF.

The count of this clone is one. V is TRBV11-3 and J is TRBJ2-2, with a possible D match to TRBD2 (6 bases). V shed 1 base and J shed 5 bases, with 11 bases lying between them. The CDR3 is 15 residues long. CDR1 is SGHNT, CDR2 YENEEA, per germline. As DNA, the CDR3 is TGTGCCAGCAGCTTAGGACGGGAGAGGACCGGGGAGCTGTTTTTT. Amino acids: CASSLGRERTGELFF.

The V and J genes are TRBV4-2 and TRBJ1-3; TRBD1 is a possible D gene (6 bases). The CDR3 length is 15 residues. With 4 bases removed from V and 2 bases from J, the gap between germline ends came to 12 bases. Germline values: CDR1 LGHNA, CDR2 YNFKEQ. CDR3 in amino acids: CASSPQDRAGNTIYF. CDR3 nucleotide sequence: TGTGCCAGCAGCCCTCAGGACAGAGCTGGAAACACCATATATTTT.

The chain couples TRBV27 to TRBJ2-3; D is unclear. The CDR3 runs 11 residues. V lost 6 bases to trimming and J lost 6 bases, with 7 bases between them. Germline CDR1 MNHEY, CDR2 SMNVEV (reference sequence). The CDR3 sequence is CASSIRDTQYF. The CDR3 coding sequence is TGTGCCAGCAGCATCAGGGATACGCAGTATTTT.

The CDR3 coding sequence is TGTGCCAGCTCACCAGGACAGGGGTTCGCAGATACGCAGTATTTT. Encoded protein: CASSPGQGFADTQYF. The chain carries TRBV18 and TRBJ2-3, with 9 bases matching TRBD1. After removal of 2 bases from V and 4 bases from J, the junction contained 4 bases not matched to a gene. Germline V gene lookup returns CDR1 KGHSH and CDR2 LQKENI. The CDR3 contains 15 residues.

This chain joins TRBV7-9 and TRBJ2-7; D perhaps matches TRBD1 (6 bases). Germline CDR1 SEHNR, CDR2 FQNEAQ (reference sequence). The CDR3 covers 15 residues. Trimming took off 3 bases at V and 1 base at J, with 13 bases between the two ends. The CDR3 DNA reads TGTGCCAGCAGCTTGAAGGGGGAGTGGTCCTACGAGCAGTACTTC. Protein product: CASSLKGEWSYEQYF.

The chain is built from TRBV20-1 and TRBJ2-7; D is ambiguous. Looked up from germline, CDR1 is DFQATT and CDR2 is SNEGSKA (reference sequence). The germline V and J ends were trimmed by 3 bases and 5 bases, with 8 bases remaining between them. The CDR3 is 11 residues long. CDR3 coding DNA: TGCAGTGCTAGGCGAACTAACGAGCAGTACTTC. Translating it yields CSARRTNEQYF.

The rearrangement links TRBV4-3 to TRBJ1-6, with D perhaps TRBD1 (5 bases). CDR3 length: 15 residues. The germline CDR1 and CDR2 sequences are LGHNA and YSLEER. V dropped 0 bases and J dropped 8 bases, with 11 bases sitting between them. The CDR3 coding sequence is TGCGCCAGCAGCCAAGAGGCGGCGGGGGATTCACCCCTCCACTTT. This codes for CASSQEAAGDSPLHF.

V gene TRBV12-3 or TRBV12-4 combines with J gene TRBJ2-1; no firm D call. This CDR3 has 11 amino acids. Trimming took off 3 bases at V and 10 bases at J, with 7 bases between the two ends. In DNA form, the CDR3 reads TGTGCCAGCAGTTTTAAAACAGAGCAGTTCTTC. Protein sequence: CASSFKTEQFF.

This chain links TRBV29-1 with TRBJ2-3; 7 nucleotides agree with TRBD1. This CDR3 contains 14 residues. V lost 4 bases and J lost 1; bases outside the gene matches: 5. The V gene's germline CDR1 is SQVTM and CDR2 ANQGSEA. The CDR3 spells CSVVEGARTDTQYF. CDR3 DNA sequence: TGCAGCGTTGTCGAGGGGGCTCGCACAGATACGCAGTATTTT.